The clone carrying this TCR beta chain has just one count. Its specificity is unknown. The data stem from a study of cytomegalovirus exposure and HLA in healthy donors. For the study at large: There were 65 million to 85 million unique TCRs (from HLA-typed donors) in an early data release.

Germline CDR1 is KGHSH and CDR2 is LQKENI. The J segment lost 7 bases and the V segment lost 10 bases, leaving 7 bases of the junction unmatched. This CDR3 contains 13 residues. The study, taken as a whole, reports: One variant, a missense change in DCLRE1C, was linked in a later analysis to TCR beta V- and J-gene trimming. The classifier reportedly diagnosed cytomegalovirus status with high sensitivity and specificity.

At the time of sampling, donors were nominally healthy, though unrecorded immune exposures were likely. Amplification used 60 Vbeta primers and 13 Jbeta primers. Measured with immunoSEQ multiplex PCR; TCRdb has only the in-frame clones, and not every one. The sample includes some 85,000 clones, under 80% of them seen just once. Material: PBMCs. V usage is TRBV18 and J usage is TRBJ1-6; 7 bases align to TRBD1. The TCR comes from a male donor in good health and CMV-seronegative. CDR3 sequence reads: CATQTGQNSPLHF. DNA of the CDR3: TGTGCCACCCAGACAGGGCAGAATTCACCCCTCCACTTT.